The rows below give T cell receptor beta chains drawn from one sample of a study of T cell repertoires in cytomegalovirus infection. TCRdb called the reads again in MiXCR, with one record for every CDR3 protein. The sample has roughly 100,000 distinct CDR3 sequences, more than 15% seen once. Sequencing was carried out using PBMCs. These receptors all come from a human donor in good health (CMV status not recorded). Some clones in this sample may be carry-over from other donors' samples. Both conserved end residues are part of each CDR3. D genes are given only for firm matches. Only some rows state a clone size, as once, few, many or a class for expanded clones.

clone_size	v_call	d_call	j_call	cdr3_nt	cdr3_aa
few	TRBV20-1	TRBD2	TRBJ2-3	TGCAGTGCTGAACTAGCGGGGGTCGACACAGATACGCAGTATTTT	CSAELAGVDTDTQYF
few	TRBV7-2	-	TRBJ2-3	TGTGCCAGCAGGCGGGCGAGCACAGATACGCAGTATTTT	CASRRASTDTQYF
many	TRBV7-2	-	TRBJ1-5	TGTGCCAGCAGCTTAGTTGGCCACCTGTATAGCAATCAGCCCCAGCATTTT	CASSLVGHLYSNQPQHF
many	TRBV7-2	TRBD1	TRBJ1-1	TGTGCCAGCAGCGCACAGGGGGTCTCTGAAGCTTTCTTT	CASSAQGVSEAFF
-	TRBV10-3	-	TRBJ2-7	TGTGCCATCAGTAGTGAGGCTTCCCAATTCTACGAGCAGTACTTC	CAISSEASQFYEQYF
-	TRBV28	-	TRBJ2-7	TGTGCCAGCAGCCCTAGCGGGACAGGCCTTTCCTACGAGCAGTACTTC	CASSPSGTGLSYEQYF
many	TRBV7-2	-	TRBJ2-3	TGTGCCAGCAGTTATACCTGGGAGACAGATACGCAGTATTTT	CASSYTWETDTQYF
few	TRBV20-1	-	TRBJ2-3	TGCAGTGCCACGCCCCCTTGGGGGGATGGGACAGATACGCAGTATTTT	CSATPPWGDGTDTQYF
-	TRBV4-1	-	TRBJ1-1	TGCGCCAGCAGCCAAGAGTGGTTGACTTTCGTTAATGAAGCTTTCTTT	CASSQEWLTFVNEAFF
few	TRBV20-1	-	TRBJ2-7	TGCAGTGCTAGAGATCCCAAGGGGACCCGGGAGCAGTACTTC	CSARDPKGTREQYF
few	TRBV28	TRBD1	TRBJ1-5	TGTGCCAGCAGTTCCTGGGACAGGGGGAATCAGCCCCAGCATTTT	CASSSWDRGNQPQHF
few	TRBV7-9	-	TRBJ1-6	TGTGCCAGCAGTCAGCGGGAAATCTTCGACTCACCCCTCCACTTT	CASSQREIFDSPLHF
-	TRBV12-3/TRBV12-4	-	TRBJ2-1	TGTGCCAGCAGTTTAATGTATGAGCAGTTCTTC	CASSLMYEQFF
few	TRBV6-5	TRBD1	TRBJ2-7	TGTGCCAGCAGTTACGCGTTACGAGGGCAGGGGGTCTCCTACGAGCAGTACTTC	CASSYALRGQGVSYEQYF
-	TRBV10-2	-	TRBJ1-2	TGCGCCAGCAGTGAGAGCCAGGGTGAAGGCTACACCTTC	CASSESQGEGYTF
many	TRBV5-4	TRBD1	TRBJ1-2	TGTGCCAGCAGCCCCCGGACAGGGGAATCCTATGGCTACACCTTC	CASSPRTGESYGYTF
-	TRBV20-1	-	TRBJ1-5	TGCAGTGCCCAAGAAGGGCCCAATCAGCCCCAGCATTTT	CSAQEGPNQPQHF
many	TRBV5-4	TRBD1	TRBJ2-7	TGTGCCAGCAGCTCCTTGGACAGGGGGCTCTACGAGCAGTACTTC	CASSSLDRGLYEQYF
many	TRBV6-1	-	TRBJ1-5	TGTGCCAGCAGCCCCCTTCCGACAGCCCGAATATCTTATAGCAATCAGCCCCAGCATTTT	CASSPLPTARISYSNQPQHF
few	TRBV29-1	-	TRBJ1-1	TGCAGCGTTATTGTCGGACAACTGAACACTGAAGCTTTCTTT	CSVIVGQLNTEAFF
many	TRBV7-2	-	TRBJ1-3	TGTGCCAGCAGCTACGGCGGTGGTGGAAACACCATATATTTT	CASSYGGGGNTIYF
many	TRBV6-2/TRBV6-3	-	TRBJ2-1	TGTGCCAGCAGTCGAGCGGTCTCCTACAATGAGCAGTTCTTC	CASSRAVSYNEQFF
-	TRBV2	TRBD2	TRBJ2-7	TGTGCCAGCAGCGATGGGCTAGCGGGCCTCTTGTACGAGCAGTACTTC	CASSDGLAGLLYEQYF
many	TRBV7-6	TRBD1	TRBJ2-3	TGTGCCAGCAGCTTAGTCGCCGGCGGACAGGGACCCCCCGGTACGCAGTATTTT	CASSLVAGGQGPPGTQYF
many	TRBV7-8	-	TRBJ1-2	TGTGCCAGCGCACAGGGTGACTATGGCTACACCTTC	CASAQGDYGYTF
-	TRBV7-2	TRBD2	TRBJ2-3	TGTGCCAGCTGCTTCCGAGCGGGGGGGCCCAAAGATACGCACTATTTT	CASCFRAGGPKDTHYF
-	TRBV20-1	TRBD2	TRBJ2-7	TGCAGTGCCATTATCGGCGGGAGCTCCTACGAGCAGTACTTC	CSAIIGGSSYEQYF